The entry that follows covers one T cell receptor (beta chain) sequence. This clonotype was detected many times. The specificity of this receptor is unknown. No much larger clone exists at a distance of one base, and base qualities are not known. Libraries were constructed by PCR. The sequencing machine was an Illumina HiSeq 2500. Molecular barcoding was employed in the preparation of TCR libraries, with unique molecular identifiers being used to normalize TCRbeta repertoire quantification. TCRdb passed the public sequencing reads through fastp at Q25 and MiXCR, retaining productive beta sequences. Each entry is one CDR3 protein sequence, shown with its most common DNA and genes. The sample table lists hundreds of thousands of distinct CDR3 sequences, roughly 8.2% of them with a count of one. 9.1% of the sample is held by the ten biggest clonotypes. The sample is drawn from a study of T-cell reconstitution after alpha-beta-depleted transplantation in children (dated by TCRdb to 2016 to 2018). Background on the whole study: Using TCR repertoire profiling, the study quantitatively followed how T-cell immune reconstitution unfolded in children after TCRalphabeta/CD19-depleted allogeneic hematopoietic cell transplantation.

What the study reported, not specific to this receptor: The frequencies of hyperexpanded clones fell over the following months, and after one year, T-cell counts and TCRbeta diversity were mostly attributed to newly produced T cells. In some patients, high TCRbeta diversity at day 60 was attributed to recipient T cells and intrathymic progenitors that had survived conditioning. The apparently early alphabetaT-cell count recovery about two months after transplant was reportedly dependent on only several hundred rapidly expanded clones derived from non-depleted graft cells.

What the treatment or condition label conveys for this sample: allogeneic hematopoietic cell transplantation with graft depleted of TCRalphabeta T cells and CD19 B cells. The children who served as transplant recipients had been given grafts of TCRalphabeta/CD19-depleted allogeneic hematopoietic cells. The CDR3 sequence holds 13 residues, the cysteine and phenylalanine included. Just CDR3 DNA is preserved here, 39 bases in frame from base 1. V is cut by 4 bases and J by 0 bases, and the space between the germline ends is 6 bases. In the germline V gene, CDR1 corresponds to MDHEN and CDR2 to SYDVKM. The sequence was collected from a female patient aged 2-9 years who had a stem cell transplant for Fanconi anemia, so the T cells may come from the graft donor. The sequence joins TRBV28 to TRBJ1-1; the D gene cannot be resolved reliably. Material: peripheral blood, obtained 360 days after TCRalphabeta/CD19-depleted stem cell transplant. In nucleotides, the sequence is TGTGCCAGCAGTTACTTGTTGAACACTGAAGCTTTCTTT. Its product reads: CASSYLLNTEAFF.